One sample yielded the 2 T cell receptor beta chains listed below, sequenced in a study of cytomegalovirus exposure and HLA in healthy donors. The PCR made use of 60 Vbeta and 13 Jbeta primers. Assay used: immunoSEQ multiplex PCR; TCRdb lists only in-frame clones, some missing. The data contain about 130,000 clones, about 71% of them seen just once; the ten biggest clones take up 2% to 2.5%. Specimen: PBMCs. The receptors were gathered from an older woman in good health and CMV-seropositive.

The chain carries TRBV28 and TRBJ2-1, with D tentatively TRBD2 (6 bases). CDR3 length equals 17 residues. V was trimmed by 4 bases and J by 8 bases, leaving 24 bases between them. Germline lookup yields CDR1 MDHEN and CDR2 SYDVKM. The CDR3: CASSSPTPGGKGHEQFF. In nucleotides, the CDR3 is TGTGCCAGCAGTTCCCCAACCCCTGGGGGGAAAGGGCATGAGCAGTTCTTC.

The chain has TRBV28 and TRBJ1-1, with unresolved D. Between the trimmed V and J ends, which lost 4 bases and 3 bases, there was a span of 18 bases. CDR1 is MDHEN, CDR2 SYDVKM, per germline. The CDR3 sequence is 16 residues long. CDR3 sequence (DNA): TGTGCCAGCAGTTCTTATGCTCCGGGAGAACACACTGAAGCTTTCTTT. It translates to CASSSYAPGEHTEAFF.